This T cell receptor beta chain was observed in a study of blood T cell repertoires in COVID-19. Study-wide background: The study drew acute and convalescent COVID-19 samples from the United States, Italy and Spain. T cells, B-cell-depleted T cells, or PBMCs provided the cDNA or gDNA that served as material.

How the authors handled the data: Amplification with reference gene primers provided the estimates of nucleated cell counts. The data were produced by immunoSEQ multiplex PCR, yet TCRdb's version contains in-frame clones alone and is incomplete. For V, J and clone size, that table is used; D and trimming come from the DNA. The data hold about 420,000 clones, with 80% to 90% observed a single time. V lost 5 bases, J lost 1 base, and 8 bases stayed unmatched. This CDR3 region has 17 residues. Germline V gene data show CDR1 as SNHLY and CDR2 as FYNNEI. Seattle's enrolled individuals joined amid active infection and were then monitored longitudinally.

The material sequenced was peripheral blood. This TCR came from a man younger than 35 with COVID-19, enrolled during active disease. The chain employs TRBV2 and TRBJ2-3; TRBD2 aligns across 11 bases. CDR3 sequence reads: CASSFTNSGRGTDTQYF. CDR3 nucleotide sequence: TGTGCCAGCAGTTTCACAAATAGCGGGAGGGGCACAGATACGCAGTATTTT.